The 27 T cell receptor beta chains in this list originate from one sample, sequenced in a study of OX40 agonist ivuxolimab in advanced cancers. Assay used: immunoSEQ multiplex PCR; TCRdb lists only in-frame clones, some missing. The sample consists of about 80,000 clones, approximately 90% of them appearing once. Material: CD4+ or CD8+ T cells sorted from blood, obtained in a trial of the OX40 agonist ivuxolimab. The receptors shown here come from an adult with an advanced solid tumor such as melanoma, head and neck, liver or kidney cancer.

The chain is built from TRBV5-1 and TRBJ2-2; a weak D match, TRBD1 (5 bases). CDR3 length: 15 amino acids. Trimming shortened V by 0 bases and J by 1 base, and 7 bases separated the two germline ends. CDR1 and CDR2 from the germline V gene are SGHRS and YFSETQ. The CDR3 bases are TGCGCCAGCAGCTTGGGTAGGGGGAACACCGGGGAGCTGTTTTTT. Residues: CASSLGRGNTGELFF.

V and J are TRBV18 and TRBJ2-3; D might be TRBD2 (5 bases). Looked up from germline, CDR1 is KGHSH and CDR2 is LQKENI. The CDR3 totals 16 residues. Trimming cost V 2 bases and J 2 bases, with 14 bases left between them. CDR3 amino acids: CASSPTRVVATDTQYF. CDR3 DNA sequence: TGTGCCAGCTCACCAACGAGGGTCGTGGCCACAGATACGCAGTATTTT.

The chain links TRBV29-1 to TRBJ2-2; the match to TRBD1 covers 8 bases. Germline trimming cut 7 bases from V and 0 bases from J; bases unmatched to any gene: 7. The CDR3 contains 15 residues. Germline V gene data show CDR1 as SQVTM and CDR2 as ANQGSEA. The CDR3 loop is CSALTGAPNTGELFF. CDR3 DNA sequence: TGCAGCGCCCTGACAGGGGCGCCGAACACCGGGGAGCTGTTTTTT.

V and J are TRBV9 and TRBJ2-1; 13 nucleotides agree with TRBD2. The V and J ends lost 4 bases and 9 bases, in that order; junction bases with no gene match: 7. There are 15 residues in the CDR3. Germline V CDR1 and CDR2: SGDLS, YYNGEE. The CDR3 spells CASSPPGLAGTEQFF. CDR3 coding DNA: TGTGCCAGCAGCCCACCGGGACTAGCGGGAACTGAGCAGTTCTTC.

V gene TRBV5-6 combines with J gene TRBJ1-5, with TRBD1 as a possible D gene (5 bases). V was clipped by 1 base and J by 7 bases, with 12 bases between them. In germline, CDR1 is SGHDT, CDR2 YYEEEE. The CDR3 totals 14 residues. The CDR3 spells CASSLLGEAQPQHF. In DNA, the CDR3 is TGTGCCAGCAGCTTGTTAGGGGAAGCACAGCCCCAGCATTTT. Supplemented by reference TRBV5-6 and TRBJ1-5, the full variable domain reads DAGVTQSPTHLIKTRGQQVTLRCSPKSGHDTVSWYQQALGQGPQFIFQYYEEEERQRGNFPDRFSGHQFPNYSSELNVNALLLGDSALYLCASSLLGEAQPQHFGDGTRLSIL.

The chain carries TRBV2 and TRBJ2-7, with D possibly matching TRBD2 (6 bases). CDR3 size: 14 residues. V was shortened by 4 bases and J by 4 bases, with 14 bases between the two germline ends. CDR1 SNHLY and CDR2 FYNNEI come from the germline V gene. The CDR3 coding sequence is TGTGCCAGCAGTGCCGGAGGGGTGGTTTACGAGCAGTACTTC. It is translated as CASSAGGVVYEQYF.

The CDR3 region is CAWSGGLADTQFF. For the CDR3, the DNA is TGTGCCTGGAGTGGGGGACTAGCGGATACGCAGTTCTTC. The chain links TRBV30 to TRBJ2-1; 11 nucleotides match TRBD2. Germline values: CDR1 GTSNPN, CDR2 SVGIG (reference sequence). With 1 base clipped from V and 12 bases from J, the junction kept 5 bases outside the gene matches. CDR3 length: 13 residues.

The V gene is TRBV5-5, the J gene TRBJ2-1; D unresolved. The V gene's germline CDR1 is SGHKS and CDR2 YYEKEE (reference sequence). This CDR3 has 12 amino acids. V gave up 0 bases and J gave up 12 bases, with 10 bases separating them. CDR3 bases: TGTGCCAGCAGCTTGGTCGGGCGTGTGCAGTTCTTC. This sequence encodes CASSLVGRVQFF. The full variable domain, rest sourced from reference TRBV5-5 and TRBJ2-1, is DAGVTQSPTHLIKTRGQQVTLRCSPISGHKSVSWYQQVLGQGPQFIFQYYEKEERGRGNFPDRFSARQFPNYSSELNVNALLLGDSALYLCASSLVGRVQFFGPGTRLTVL.

This chain links TRBV6-1 with TRBJ2-3; 8 nucleotides line up with TRBD1. Per the germline V gene, CDR1 is MNHNS and CDR2 is SASEGT. The CDR3 is made up of 15 amino acids. V lost 4 bases to trimming and J lost 2 bases; unmatched junction nucleotides: 5. CDR3 region: CASSGTGSATDTQYF. DNA for the CDR3: TGTGCCAGCAGTGGGACAGGGTCGGCCACAGATACGCAGTATTTT.

The chain is built from TRBV6-1 and TRBJ2-7; D call uncertain. The CDR3 totals 11 residues. V gave up 0 bases and J gave up 3 bases, with 0 bases separating them. The germline CDR1 and CDR2 sequences are MNHNS and SASEGT. The CDR3 sequence is CASSEAYEQYF. The CDR3 bases are TGTGCCAGCAGTGAAGCCTACGAGCAGTACTTC.

This rearrangement joins TRBV5-1 to TRBJ1-1, with D tentatively TRBD1 (6 bases). From germline, CDR1 is SGHRS and CDR2 YFSETQ. Trimming cost V 1 base and J 2 bases, with 9 bases left between them. The CDR3 covers 14 residues. Here the CDR3 reads CASSLQGRNTEAFF. The DNA of the CDR3 is TGCGCCAGCAGCTTGCAGGGGCGAAACACTGAAGCTTTCTTT.

This chain joins TRBV10-1 and TRBJ2-3; D gene uncertain. The length of the CDR3 is 11 residues. V lost 6 bases and J lost 8, with 9 bases in between. CDR1 WNHNN and CDR2 SYGVQD come from the germline V gene (reference sequence). CDR3 coding DNA: TGCGCCAGCAGCTCTGGTGGTACGCAGTATTTT. Encoded protein: CASSSGGTQYF.

V and J are TRBV6-1 and TRBJ1-3; D is undetermined. CDR1 is MNHNS and CDR2 is SASEGT in the germline V gene. The CDR3 is 14 amino acids. V was pared by 11 bases and J by 0 bases, with 14 bases between. The chain's CDR3 is CAAQTGSSGNTIYF. The CDR3 nucleotides read TGTGCCGCCCAGACCGGGAGCTCTGGAAACACCATATATTTT.

The J gene is TRBJ2-5, the V gene TRBV4-1, with TRBD2 as a possible D gene (7 bases). Between the trimmed V and J ends, which lost 4 bases and 2 bases, there was a span of 17 bases. The CDR3 has 16 amino acids. Germline CDR1 MGHRA, CDR2 YSYEKL. The CDR3 loop is CASSRSVGGRQETQYF. CDR3 sequence (DNA): TGCGCCAGCAGCCGTAGCGTCGGGGGGCGGCAAGAGACCCAGTACTTC.

This chain connects TRBV19 to TRBJ2-5; 8 bases are a match to TRBD2. This CDR3 spans 13 amino acids. V dropped 6 bases and J dropped 5; count of bases not matched to a gene: 5. Germline CDR1 LNHDA, CDR2 SQIVND (reference sequence). The CDR3 is CASRTSALETQYF. In DNA form, the CDR3 reads TGTGCCAGTAGGACTAGCGCCCTGGAGACCCAGTACTTC. The full variable domain, completed using reference TRBV19 and TRBJ2-5, is DGGITQSPKYLFRKEGQNVTLSCEQNLNHDAMYWYRQDPGQGLRLIYYSQIVNDFQKGDIAEGYSVSREKKESFPLTVTSAQKNPTAFYLCASRTSALETQYFGPGTRLLVL.

This rearrangement joins TRBV7-2 to TRBJ1-5; weak D call: TRBD1 (6 bases). V lost 4 bases, J lost 7 bases, and 20 bases lay in between. Germline CDR1 SGHTA, CDR2 FQGNSA. CDR3 length: 16 residues. The CDR3 DNA follows: TGTGCCAGCAGCTCAGGCGTGGGGGGCGGAGGACAGCCCCAGCATTTT. It translates to CASSSGVGGGGQPQHF.

The V and J genes are TRBV9 and TRBJ2-3, with a possible D match to TRBD1 (7 bases). The CDR3 is 15 amino acids. Between the trimmed V and J ends, which lost 4 bases and 1 base, there was a span of 13 bases. Germline V gives CDR1 SGDLS, CDR2 YYNGEE. The CDR3 loop is CASSTRGEGTDTQYF. The DNA for the CDR3 is TGTGCCAGCAGCACCAGGGGGGAGGGCACAGATACGCAGTATTTT.

The genes are TRBV30 and TRBJ1-5, with D uncertain. CDR1 and CDR2 from the germline V gene are GTSNPN and SVGIG (reference sequence). V was cut by 0 bases and J by 7 bases, with 10 bases left in between. CDR3 length: 13 amino acids. The CDR3 protein is CAWSVQGDQPQHF. Written as DNA, the CDR3 is TGTGCCTGGAGTGTACAAGGAGACCAGCCCCAGCATTTT.

Only a few counts were recorded for this clone. The chain recombines TRBV30 with TRBJ1-2, with TRBD1 matching 7 bases. The CDR3 sequence is 13 residues long. The ends lost 5 bases at V and 4 bases at J; junction bases unmatched: 7. Germline V lookup: CDR1 GTSNPN, CDR2 SVGIG (reference sequence). CDR3 nucleotide sequence: TGTGCCTGGGAGGTACAGGGGATCTATGGCTACACCTTC. It specifies CAWEVQGIYGYTF.

The chain is built from TRBV25-1 and TRBJ2-2; the match to TRBD2 covers 11 bases. The CDR3 spans 18 residues. Unmatched junction bases numbered 7, after V lost 3 bases and J lost 1 base. The V gene's germline CDR1 is MGHDK and CDR2 SYGVNS. CDR3 protein: CASSDPGLAVMNTGELFF. The CDR3 DNA reads TGTGCCAGCAGTGACCCGGGACTAGCGGTAATGAACACCGGGGAGCTGTTTTTT. Variable domain in full (rest from reference TRBV25-1 and TRBJ2-2): EADIYQTPRYLVIGTGKKITLECSQTMGHDKMYWYQQDPGMELHLIHYSYGVNSTEKGDLSSESTVSRIRTEHFPLTLESARPSHTSQYLCASSDPGLAVMNTGELFFGEGSRLTVL.

This chain joins TRBV18 and TRBJ2-3, with a tentative D call TRBD2 (7 bases). Germline V CDR1 and CDR2: KGHSH, LQKENI. V dropped 3 bases and J dropped 5 bases, with 12 bases sitting between them. This CDR3 contains 14 residues. As DNA, the CDR3 is TGTGCCAGCTCACCCTTGGGGGGGCAAGATACGCAGTATTTT. Encoded protein: CASSPLGGQDTQYF.

The chain links TRBV5-1 to TRBJ2-1; D could derive from TRBD1 or TRBD2 (5 bases each). Germline V gene sequence: CDR1 SGHRS, CDR2 YFSETQ. V was trimmed by 0 bases and J by 10 bases, leaving 11 bases between them. This CDR3 comprises 13 residues. Written as DNA, the CDR3 is TGCGCCAGCAGCTTGGGACTATGGGGGGAGCAGTTCTTC. It yields the protein CASSLGLWGEQFF.

V and J are TRBV28 and TRBJ2-1; 7 bases fit TRBD1. Germline lookup yields CDR1 MDHEN and CDR2 SYDVKM. The CDR3 contains 16 residues. V shed 8 bases, J shed 9 bases, and the junction held 19 bases outside the gene matches. CDR3 sequence reads: CASGPLRGPIDGEQFF. The CDR3 region has the DNA TGTGCCAGCGGACCTCTTAGGGGGCCCATAGACGGTGAGCAGTTCTTC.

The genes are TRBV11-3 and TRBJ2-1; D uncertain. Germline CDR1 is SGHNT and CDR2 is YENEEA. V lost 5 bases to trimming and J lost 8 bases, with 10 bases between them. This CDR3 spans 12 amino acids. The CDR3 DNA follows: TGTGCCAGCAGCGAAGGTGGCTATGAGCAGTTCTTC. It is translated as CASSEGGYEQFF.

CDR3 sequence (DNA): TGTGCCAGCAGTGGAGTGAACTCTTACGAGCAGTACTTC. Amino acids: CASSGVNSYEQYF. The chain combines TRBV6-1 with TRBJ2-7; D unclear. This CDR3 has 13 residues. Germline lookup yields CDR1 MNHNS and CDR2 SASEGT. V shed 4 bases and J shed 4 bases, with 11 bases lying between them.

The chain joins TRBV2 to TRBJ1-5; D might be TRBD1 (5 bases). This CDR3 region has 16 residues. Germline V lookup: CDR1 SNHLY, CDR2 FYNNEI. V was trimmed by 0 bases and J by 9 bases, leaving 18 bases between them. Here the CDR3 reads CASSEAWQGGKGPQHF. The CDR3 region has the DNA TGTGCCAGCAGTGAAGCATGGCAGGGAGGTAAGGGGCCCCAGCATTTT.

This clone showed up just once. This chain connects TRBV6-5 to TRBJ2-3; 9 bases align to TRBD1. This CDR3 region has 16 residues. Germline CDR1 reads MNHEY; CDR2 reads SVGAGI. V was clipped by 2 bases and J by 0 bases; unmatched bases: 3. CDR3 region: CASSYVGTGSTDTQYF. Written as DNA, the CDR3 is TGTGCCAGCAGTTACGTTGGGACAGGGAGCACAGATACGCAGTATTTT.